A selection of T cell receptor beta chains follows, all from one sample in a study of T cell repertoires in ileal Crohn's disease. TCRdb keeps only in-frame clones here, not all; method: immunoSEQ multiplex PCR. The profile covers approximately 11,000 clones, with around three quarters appearing a single time and 4.5% to 5.5% taken by the ten largest. Material: ileal tissue. The receptors originated from an adult with Crohn's disease. CDR3s include the opening cysteine and the closing phenylalanine or tryptophan. Fields, in order: J gene, V gene, D gene, clone size, CDR3 protein, CDR3 DNA. The D gene is left open where the match is weak. Expanded clones are given a class, and other clones once, few, many or no size at all.

J: TRBJ1-1; V: TRBV10-2; D: -; size: -; CDR3: CASRGGFTEAFF; DNA: TGCGCCAGCCGCGGAGGATTCACTGAAGCTTTCTTT
J: TRBJ1-2; V: TRBV6-5; D: TRBD1; size: once; CDR3: CASSYSTGTGYTF; DNA: TGTGCCAGCAGTTACTCGACAGGGACTGGCTACACCTTC
J: TRBJ2-5; V: TRBV11-3; D: TRBD2; size: -; CDR3: CASELAGGSETQYF; DNA: TGTGCCAGCGAACTAGCGGGAGGGAGTGAGACCCAGTACTTC
J: TRBJ1-4; V: TRBV7-9; D: -; size: -; CDR3: CASSLMLGGLFWEKLFF; DNA: TGTGCCAGCAGCTTAATGCTAGGAGGGCTTTTTTGGGAAAAACTGTTTTTT
J: TRBJ2-1; V: TRBV25-1; D: -; size: -; CDR3: CAAEADGEQFF; DNA: TGTGCAGCTGAGGCAGACGGGGAGCAGTTCTTC
J: TRBJ1-2; V: TRBV6-6; D: TRBD1; size: -; CDR3: CASRRTGVDYGYTF; DNA: TGTGCCAGCAGACGGACAGGGGTGGACTATGGCTACACCTTC
J: TRBJ1-5; V: TRBV28; D: -; size: -; CDR3: CASSSGGTQPQHF; DNA: TGTGCCAGCAGTTCGGGGGGCACTCAGCCCCAGCATTTT
J: TRBJ1-2; V: TRBV2; D: -; size: few; CDR3: CASRPGGIQSSHGYTF; DNA: TGTGCCAGCAGGCCGGGGGGGATACAGTCTAGCCATGGCTACACCTTC
J: TRBJ1-2; V: TRBV29-1; D: -; size: -; CDR3: CSVDGGYGYTF; DNA: TGCAGCGTTGACGGAGGATATGGCTACACCTTC
J: TRBJ1-2; V: TRBV6-1; D: -; size: -; CDR3: CASTLDGGRNYGYTF; DNA: TGTGCCAGCACCTTGGACGGAGGCCGAAACTATGGCTACACCTTC
J: TRBJ2-3; V: TRBV11-3; D: TRBD2; size: few; CDR3: CASSVRLRGTSGRSDTQYF; DNA: TGTGCCAGCAGCGTTAGACTCAGGGGGACTAGCGGGAGATCGGATACGCAGTATTTT
J: TRBJ1-1; V: TRBV7-9; D: -; size: -; CDR3: CASSPTATEAFF; DNA: TGTGCCAGCAGCCCTACCGCCACTGAAGCTTTCTTT
J: TRBJ2-7; V: TRBV6-5; D: TRBD2; size: few; CDR3: CASREGTSAYYEQYF; DNA: TGTGCCAGCAGGGAGGGGACTAGCGCCTACTACGAGCAGTACTTC
J: TRBJ1-5; V: TRBV5-6; D: -; size: -; CDR3: CASSLSGSNQPQHF; DNA: TGTGCCAGCAGCTTGTCAGGTAGCAATCAGCCCCAGCATTTT
J: TRBJ1-4; V: TRBV30; D: -; size: -; CDR3: CAWAREEKLFF; DNA: TGTGCCTGGGCGAGGGAGGAAAAACTGTTTTTT
J: TRBJ2-3; V: TRBV5-6; D: TRBD1; size: -; CDR3: CASSLRPSGTGRADTQYF; DNA: TGTGCCAGCAGCTTGAGGCCCTCCGGGACAGGGCGAGCAGATACGCAGTATTTT
J: TRBJ2-2; V: TRBV15; D: TRBD1; size: -; CDR3: CATSRDKGAVGGELFF; DNA: TGTGCCACCAGCAGAGACAAGGGGGCAGTAGGCGGGGAGCTGTTTTTT
J: TRBJ2-3; V: TRBV30; D: TRBD2; size: -; CDR3: CAWSTSGSSGRTDTQYF; DNA: TGTGCCTGGAGTACTAGCGGGAGTTCTGGGCGGACAGATACGCAGTATTTT
J: TRBJ1-2; V: TRBV10-3; D: -; size: once; CDR3: CAISIWQGYGYTF; DNA: TGTGCCATCAGTATATGGCAGGGCTATGGCTACACCTTC
J: TRBJ2-2; V: TRBV18; D: -; size: -; CDR3: CASSPRDTPSGELFF; DNA: TGTGCCAGCTCACCTCGGGACACCCCCTCCGGGGAGCTGTTTTTT
J: TRBJ2-3; V: TRBV29-1; D: TRBD1; size: -; CDR3: CSVTRDSTQYF; DNA: TGCAGCGTAACTCGGGACAGTACGCAGTATTTT
J: TRBJ2-7; V: TRBV7-8; D: -; size: -; CDR3: CASSQAGARLSYEQYF; DNA: TGTGCCAGCAGCCAAGCAGGGGCGAGGTTATCCTACGAGCAGTACTTC
J: TRBJ2-3; V: TRBV7-8; D: -; size: -; CDR3: CASSSPTGGPTDTQYF; DNA: TGTGCCAGCAGCTCGCCGACTGGGGGCCCCACAGATACGCAGTATTTT
J: TRBJ1-3; V: TRBV10-1; D: -; size: -; CDR3: CASSESPTSGNTIYF; DNA: TGCGCCAGCAGTGAGTCGCCTACCTCTGGAAACACCATATATTTT
J: TRBJ2-7; V: TRBV19; D: -; size: -; CDR3: CASSMFSDITYEQYF; DNA: TGTGCCAGTAGTATGTTTTCGGACATCACCTACGAGCAGTACTTC
J: TRBJ2-3; V: TRBV5-1; D: -; size: -; CDR3: CASTTRGPRSDTQYF; DNA: TGCGCCAGCACCACGCGCGGGCCGAGGTCAGATACGCAGTATTTT
J: TRBJ1-4; V: TRBV28; D: -; size: few; CDR3: CASSSSTGQNEKLFF; DNA: TGTGCCAGCAGCTCCTCGACAGGCCAAAATGAAAAACTGTTTTTT
J: TRBJ1-1; V: TRBV11-3; D: -; size: -; CDR3: CASSLVREATEAFF; DNA: TGTGCCAGCAGCTTAGTGAGGGAGGCCACTGAAGCTTTCTTT
J: TRBJ2-2; V: TRBV29-1; D: TRBD1; size: -; CDR3: CSVGGQGAGSGELFF; DNA: TGCAGCGTTGGGGGACAGGGGGCGGGGTCCGGGGAGCTGTTTTTT
J: TRBJ1-4; V: TRBV7-9; D: TRBD1; size: -; CDR3: CASSHRDSNEKLFF; DNA: TGTGCCAGCAGCCATCGGGACAGTAATGAAAAACTGTTTTTT
J: TRBJ2-3; V: TRBV5-1; D: -; size: -; CDR3: CASSLPLALADDTQYF; DNA: TGCGCCAGCAGCTTACCTCTAGCGCTGGCCGACGATACGCAGTATTTT
J: TRBJ2-1; V: TRBV7-8; D: TRBD2; size: -; CDR3: CASSRFIAGPYNEQFF; DNA: TGTGCCAGCAGCAGATTCATAGCGGGGCCCTACAATGAGCAGTTCTTC
J: TRBJ1-1; V: TRBV5-1; D: TRBD1; size: once; CDR3: CASSSGTGTEAFF; DNA: TGCGCCAGCAGCTCCGGGACAGGTACTGAAGCTTTCTTT
J: TRBJ2-6; V: TRBV5-1; D: TRBD1; size: -; CDR3: CASSFPRDREEGYGANVLTF; DNA: TGCGCCAGCAGCTTCCCTCGGGACAGGGAAGAGGGGTATGGGGCCAACGTCCTGACTTTC
J: TRBJ2-1; V: TRBV9; D: -; size: -; CDR3: CASSVVGGSYNEQFF; DNA: TGTGCCAGCAGCGTAGTCGGGGGCTCCTACAATGAGCAGTTCTTC
J: TRBJ1-1; V: TRBV6-4; D: -; size: -; CDR3: CASSDARGLAWVF; DNA: TGTGCCAGCAGTGACGCCAGGGGTCTCGCGTGGGTCTTT
J: TRBJ2-7; V: TRBV7-2; D: -; size: -; CDR3: CASSLGRSSYEQYF; DNA: TGTGCCAGCAGCTTGGGCCGAAGCTCCTACGAGCAGTACTTC
J: TRBJ1-5; V: TRBV5-1; D: -; size: -; CDR3: CASSPEGNQPQHF; DNA: TGCGCCAGCAGCCCGGAGGGGAATCAGCCCCAGCATTTT
J: TRBJ1-2; V: TRBV6-6; D: -; size: -; CDR3: CATDDRPYGYTF; DNA: TGTGCCACCGACGACAGGCCCTATGGCTACACCTTC
J: TRBJ1-1; V: TRBV6-1; D: TRBD1; size: -; CDR3: CASSVPGQAFTEAFF; DNA: TGTGCCAGCAGTGTACCTGGACAGGCCTTCACTGAAGCTTTCTTT
J: TRBJ1-2; V: TRBV27; D: TRBD1; size: -; CDR3: CASSSSGGSYGYTF; DNA: TGTGCCAGCAGTTCATCAGGGGGCAGCTATGGCTACACCTTC
J: TRBJ1-5; V: TRBV6-5; D: TRBD1; size: once; CDR3: CASSRGTGNQPQHF; DNA: TGTGCCAGCAGCAGAGGGACAGGAAATCAGCCCCAGCATTTT
J: TRBJ2-7; V: TRBV5-6; D: -; size: -; CDR3: CASSLEVAETRYEQYF; DNA: TGTGCCAGCAGCTTGGAGGTAGCCGAAACTAGATACGAGCAGTACTTC
J: TRBJ1-2; V: TRBV11-1; D: TRBD1; size: -; CDR3: CASSVRGQGDGYTF; DNA: TGTGCCAGCAGCGTCAGGGGACAGGGTGACGGCTACACCTTC